This entry lists 20 T cell receptor beta chains sequenced from one sample in a study of cytomegalovirus exposure and HLA in healthy donors. 60 Vbeta and 13 Jbeta primers were used in PCR. The assay was immunoSEQ multiplex PCR, and TCRdb's table has in-frame clones only and misses some. Here the sample spans over 120,000 clones, under 90% being singletons. Sequencing was done on a sample of PBMCs. The receptors shown here come from a middle-aged man in good health and CMV-seronegative.

This clone was seen once. The V gene is TRBV5-1, the J gene TRBJ2-5; no clear D. The J call may be incorrect, as the DNA end agrees better with TRBJ2-7. In germline, CDR1 is SGHRS, CDR2 YFSETQ. This CDR3 is 15 amino acids long. CDR3 loop: CASSLGQARRYEQYF. The CDR3 DNA reads TGCGCCAGCAGCTTGGGTCAGGCTCGCCGCTACGAGCAGTACTTC.

V usage is TRBV5-1 and J usage is TRBJ2-5; 7 bases line up with TRBD2. Germline V gene lookup returns CDR1 SGHRS and CDR2 YFSETQ. This CDR3 spans 13 amino acids. The J segment lost 5 bases and the V segment lost 5 bases, leaving 6 bases of the junction unmatched. The CDR3 DNA follows: TGCGCCAGCAGTGTGGCGGGGGTGGAGACCCAGTACTTC. It is translated as CASSVAGVETQYF.

The chain carries TRBV9 and TRBJ2-7, with 8 bases that match TRBD1. CDR1 and CDR2 (germline): SGDLS, YYNGEE. The CDR3 is 15 residues long. V dropped 3 bases and J dropped 2; count of bases not matched to a gene: 7. CDR3 nucleotides: TGTGCCAGCAGCGCATCCGTGGACAGGGCCTACGAGCAGTACTTC. Amino acid sequence: CASSASVDRAYEQYF.

For the CDR3, the DNA is TGTGCCAGCAGCCCTCAGGGATTTCACTATGGCTACACCTTC. Its translation is CASSPQGFHYGYTF. The rearrangement links TRBV7-9 to TRBJ1-2; the D gene is possibly TRBD1 (5 bases). This CDR3 contains 14 residues. The germline V gene encodes CDR1 SEHNR and CDR2 FQNEAQ (reference sequence). V lost 5 bases and J 3 bases, leaving 13 bases between the germline ends.

The chain joins TRBV18 to TRBJ2-5, with D unresolved. The CDR3 has 13 residues. Trimming stripped 2 bases from V and 2 bases from J, with 6 bases between. Per germline, CDR1 KGHSH and CDR2 LQKENI. The CDR3 reads CASSPNRQETQYF. CDR3 in DNA: TGTGCCAGCTCACCAAACAGACAAGAGACCCAGTACTTC.

The chain uses TRBV9 and TRBJ2-7, with 8 bases lining up with TRBD1. CDR3 length: 14 amino acids. V gave up 4 bases and J gave up 2 bases; unmatched junction bases: 5. Germline CDR1 is SGDLS and CDR2 is YYNGEE. CDR3 amino acids: CASSTGGQAYEQYF. CDR3 nucleotide sequence: TGTGCCAGCAGCACAGGGGGACAGGCCTACGAGCAGTACTTC.

The V and J genes are TRBV27 and TRBJ1-5; 7 positions match TRBD1. This CDR3 comprises 15 residues. CDR1 is MNHEY and CDR2 is SMNVEV in the germline V gene (reference sequence). The J segment lost 2 bases and the V segment lost 2 bases, leaving 3 bases of the junction unmatched. DNA for the CDR3: TGTGCCAGCAGTTTAAATCAGGGGGGCAATCAGCCCCAGCATTTT. Amino acid sequence: CASSLNQGGNQPQHF.

The chain uses TRBV5-1 and TRBJ2-5, with D possibly TRBD2 on 5 matching bases. Between the trimmed V and J ends, which lost 1 base and 2 bases, there was a span of 9 bases. The CDR3 is 14 amino acids. Germline CDR1 and CDR2: SGHRS and YFSETQ. The CDR3 loop reads CASSLRREQETQYF. The CDR3 nucleotides are TGCGCCAGCAGCTTGCGTCGGGAACAAGAGACCCAGTACTTC.

The chain employs TRBV5-1 and TRBJ2-5, with 10 bases identical to TRBD1. The closer fit of TRBJ2-7 to the DNA end suggests the J call may be wrong. In germline, CDR1 is SGHRS, CDR2 YFSETQ. This CDR3 is built from 15 residues. The chain's CDR3 is CASSLVGTGEYEQYF. In DNA form, the CDR3 reads TGCGCCAGCAGCTTGGTGGGGACAGGGGAATACGAGCAGTACTTC.

This clone has only a few counts. This rearrangement joins TRBV29-1 to TRBJ1-2, with D perhaps TRBD1 (5 bases). Germline V lookup: CDR1 SQVTM, CDR2 ANQGSEA. The V and J ends lost 5 bases and 3 bases respectively, with 16 bases between them. This CDR3 contains 14 residues. The CDR3 loop is CSVRGTGVDYGYTF. The CDR3 region has the DNA TGCAGCGTTAGGGGAACCGGAGTGGACTATGGCTACACCTTC.

This clone has only a few counts. V is TRBV5-1 and J is TRBJ1-5, with 10 bases aligning to TRBD1. V lost 4 bases, J lost 4 bases, and 2 bases stayed unmatched. The CDR3 sequence is 14 residues long. The germline CDR1 and CDR2 sequences are SGHRS and YFSETQ. As DNA, the CDR3 is TGCGCCAGCAGCCCGGACAGGGGGAATCAGCCCCAGCATTTT. The encoded protein is CASSPDRGNQPQHF.

This clone appeared a single time. This chain joins TRBV6-5 and TRBJ1-6; the D gene is possibly TRBD1 (5 bases). The V end was cut by 8 bases, the J end by 9 bases, with 14 bases between. In germline, CDR1 is MNHEY, CDR2 SVGAGI. The CDR3 totals 13 residues. In DNA, the CDR3 is TGTGCCAGCGGAGTAGGGGCGCGTTCACCCCTCCACTTT. Translated: CASGVGARSPLHF.

The rearrangement joins TRBV19 to TRBJ1-5; perhaps TRBD1 as D (5 bases). CDR1 LNHDA and CDR2 SQIVND come from the germline V gene (reference sequence). V shed 1 base and J shed 3 bases, with 13 bases lying between them. This CDR3 contains 16 residues. CDR3 residues: CASSIVQGAVNQPQHF. The CDR3 DNA reads as TGTGCCAGTAGTATAGTACAAGGGGCTGTCAATCAGCCCCAGCATTTT.

This sequence joins TRBV7-2 and TRBJ1-6, with a tentative D call TRBD1 (5 bases). Germline CDR1 reads SGHTA; CDR2 reads FQGNSA. There are 14 residues in the CDR3. Trimming removed 3 bases from V and 8 bases from J, with 11 bases in between. In DNA, the CDR3 is TGTGCCAGCAGCTTCAGAAGCAGGGATTCACCCCTCCACTTT. Protein: CASSFRSRDSPLHF. The full variable domain, in which reference TRBV7-2 and TRBJ1-6 provide the parts outside the CDR3, is GAGVSQSPSNKVTEKGKDVELRCDPISGHTALYWYRQSLGQGLEFLIYFQGNSAPDKSGLPSDRFSAERTGGSVSTLTIQRTQQEDSAVYLCASSFRSRDSPLHFGNGTRLTVT.

The V and J genes are TRBV7-2 and TRBJ1-5; the D is unclear. The CDR3 runs 13 residues. Germline CDR1 SGHTA, CDR2 FQGNSA. The germline V and J ends were trimmed by 0 bases and 7 bases, with 7 bases remaining between them. Here the CDR3 DNA reads TGTGCCAGCAGCTTAGCGCACGGGCAGCCCCAGCATTTT. Its translation: CASSLAHGQPQHF.

This clone was counted only a few times. This rearrangement joins TRBV7-9 to TRBJ1-3; D is unclear. V lost 4 bases to trimming and J lost 6 bases, with 13 bases between them. The CDR3 totals 14 residues. CDR1 is SEHNR and CDR2 is FQNEAQ in the germline V gene (reference sequence). The CDR3, as DNA: TGTGCCAGCAGCTCCACCCGGGAGCAAAACACCATATATTTT. Amino acid sequence: CASSSTREQNTIYF.

The V gene is TRBV21-1, the J gene TRBJ1-6. TRBV21-1 is reported as a pseudogene. The CDR3 loop spans 15 amino acids. The CDR3 is CASSKEEGLFSPLHF. Here the CDR3 DNA reads TGTGCCAGCAGCAAAGAGGAGGGCTTATTCTCACCCCTCCACTTT.

The chain employs TRBV5-1 and TRBJ1-2, with D uncertain. Trimming shortened V by 4 bases and J by 1 base, and 11 bases separated the two germline ends. The CDR3 sequence is 14 residues long. Germline V lookup: CDR1 SGHRS, CDR2 YFSETQ. The DNA of the CDR3 is TGCGCCAGCAGCCCTATGACGGGTAACTATGGCTACACCTTC. Protein product: CASSPMTGNYGYTF.

About this clone: Other DNA sequences of this sample code for an identical CDR3. The rearrangement uses TRBV13 and TRBJ1-6; a weak D match, TRBD1 (5 bases). CDR1 and CDR2 (germline): PRHDT, FYEKMQ (reference sequence). Trimming stripped 0 bases from V and 18 bases from J, with 24 bases between. The CDR3 sequence is 16 residues long. CDR3 sequence (DNA): TGTGCCAGCAGCTTAGGGAGTAAGCAGGGTCTACCACCGAGCCACTTT. This sequence encodes CASSLGSKQGLPPSHF.

This chain joins TRBV7-3 and TRBJ2-6, with D unresolved. Trimming shortened V by 5 bases and J by 0 bases, and 5 bases separated the two germline ends. CDR1 and CDR2 (germline): SGHTA, FQGTGA. There are 14 residues in the CDR3. The CDR3 DNA sequence: TGTGCCAGCAGCCGTCTCTCTGGGGCCAACGTCCTGACTTTC. It codes for CASSRLSGANVLTF. The variable domain in full, with the rest retrieved from reference TRBV7-3 and TRBJ2-6, is GAGVSQTPSNKVTEKGKYVELRCDPISGHTALYWYRQSLGQGPEFLIYFQGTGAADDSGLPNDRFFAVRPEGSVSTLKIQRTERGDSAVYLCASSRLSGANVLTFGAGSRLTVL.